This TCR beta chain originates from a study of blood T cell repertoires in COVID-19. The study drew participants aged about 18 to 89 years from approximately 25 US areas. Participant-given clinical history determined each cohort assignment. Cohort 3 recovery required two negative PCRs, clearance, or symptom resolution. CDR3 length: 14 residues. CDR1 and CDR2 (germline): SGHRS, YFSETQ. Trimming took 0 bases from V and 8 from J; bases not matched to a gene: 5. In the original workflow: Amplification from reference gene primers served as the basis for estimated nucleated cell counts. Assay used: immunoSEQ multiplex PCR; TCRdb lists only in-frame clones, some missing. V and J calls plus clone size are reproduced from that table; the DNA served to infer D and trimming. Among about 290,000 clones listed, about nine tenths were seen once.

The clonotype comes from a woman in her thirties or forties who had recovered from COVID-19. The chain recombines TRBV5-1 with TRBJ1-5, with TRBD1 matching 7 bases. The sample consisted of PBMCs or T cells enriched from blood (not recorded which). The DNA for the CDR3 is TGCGCCAGCAGCTTGGCCGGCCAGGGGGAGCCCCAGCATTTT. Translating gives CASSLAGQGEPQHF.